This T cell receptor beta chain is from a study of regulatory T cells in long-lasting Graves disease (dated by TCRdb to the early 2020s). At the level of the whole study: Newly diagnosed Graves' disease patients had taken antithyroid drugs for less than 3 months. Peripheral blood TCR sequencing and RNA sequencing compared persistent Graves' disease patients with newly diagnosed Graves' disease patients. The study took place in China and was registered as a clinical trial. A total of roughly 35 samples underwent TCR sequencing, from about 13 patients with persistent Graves' disease and 20 or so patients with newly diagnosed Graves' disease. What the study reported, not specific to this receptor: Compared with newly diagnosed patients, patients with persistent Graves' disease had lower TCR Shannon entropy and fewer highly expanded clones, which suggests clonal expansion. Patients with persistent disease shared more public clonotypes (fewer than 3,000) than newly diagnosed patients did (966). As a limitation, the authors acknowledged that the small sample size may reduce accuracy. Peripheral blood alone was examined, since thyroid tissue, which constituted the primary lesion, could not be accessed. Sequencing and analysis were limited to the TCR beta chain. Preferential use of TRBV28, TRBJ1-2 and TRBJ2-5 was observed in persistent disease, whereas TRBV20-1 and TRBJ2-1 were favored in newly diagnosed disease.

Receptor amplification or capture employed multiplex PCR. The data were produced on an Illumina HiSeq 4000. CDR3 regions were amplified by Arm-PCR with iRepertoire HTBI primers to construct TCR beta libraries. PCR products were gel purified before sequencing. Turning to the authors' computational methods: A total of 62 TRBV and some 13 TRBJ segments were identified across samples and were used for gene usage analysis of CDR3 amino acid clonotypes. COPE and FqMerger were used to merge filtered high-quality paired reads into contigs. BLAST was used to align contigs to IMGT TRBV, TRBD and TRBJ reference genes, and CDR3 was defined according to IMGT. Any clonotype with a frequency above 0.1% was classified as a highly expanded clone. Shannon entropy was used to measure repertoire diversity, and the Gini coefficient was used to measure V-J evenness. Clonotypes shared by more than one individual were considered public. TCRdb redid the processing of the public reads, applying fastp at Q25 and MiXCR, and retained in-frame beta chains. Every entry covers one CDR3 protein and lists the most common genes and DNA from its rows. The V and J calls were determined by TCRdb, not by the authors. Present in this sample are some 350,000 distinct CDR3 sequences, 15% to 20% of which were seen just once. The ten largest clones add up to 20% of the sample.

The sample's time point label is to be understood as: newly diagnosed GD, antithyroid drugs for less than 3 months. RNA was extracted from PBMCs in TRIzol for both TCR sequencing and RNA sequencing. The diagnosis of Graves' disease followed American Thyroid Association guidelines. Patients were recruited from an endocrinology department in Xi'an, China. From each patient, 7.5 to 10 milliliters of peripheral blood was collected into an EDTA anticoagulant tube. PBMCs were isolated by Ficoll Paque Plus density gradient separation without further T cell sorting. An Agilent 2100 Bioanalyzer and agarose gel were used to check RNA quality, while a NanoDrop 2000 measured RNA concentration. There are many counts of this clonotype. Its antigen specificity is not known. Base-call qualities are not available, and no considerably larger clone is one nucleotide away. V was cut back by 8 bases and J by 3 bases, leaving a gap of 23 bases between them. From the germline V gene, CDR1 is SGHRS and CDR2 is YFSETQ. Spanning cysteine to phenylalanine, the CDR3 consists of 16 amino acids. The CDR3 DNA has 48 bases and is translated from base 1.

The same data also went into a second study, on T cells in Graves' hyperthyroidism and ophthalmopathy. Per that second paper: Graves' hyperthyroidism was defined as stable when no progression to ophthalmopathy occurred over 18 months of follow-up. Hyperthyroidism patients were newly diagnosed, had a disease duration of under 2 months, and were aged 18 to 65 years. Any patient with an uncontrolled infection, another autoimmune disease, pregnancy or lactation was excluded. Diagnoses were established on the basis of clinical symptoms, serum thyroxine and TRAb, thyroid ultrasound, and orbital computed tomography. The first round of RT-PCR for the TCR CDR3 was performed with the HTBI primer set and the Qiagen OneStep RT-PCR kit. Most expanded thyroid clonotypes (frequency above 0.001) were also found in blood, which suggests that blood repertoires may mirror thyroid immune responses. A model built on a 13 V-J signature distinguished ophthalmopathy from stable hyperthyroidism, reaching roughly 88% sensitivity and 81.08% specificity in cross-validation and 80%/75% in testing. In validation, progression to ophthalmopathy was predicted by the model with 70% to 71% sensitivity and approximately 78% specificity, a median of approximately 6.5 months before onset. A discovery cohort of about a hundred patients, 43 with Graves' ophthalmopathy and approximately 57 with stable Graves' hyperthyroidism, was used to find distinguishing TCR V-J signatures. Prospective prediction of ophthalmopathy was tested in an independent validation cohort consisting of 18 to 20 hyperthyroidism patients and 17 patients who later progressed to ophthalmopathy. The approximately 95 discovery patients were divided at random into training and test sets in a 7:3 ratio. In addition, the study compared T-cell repertoires in thyroid tissue and in blood from roughly 6 Graves' hyperthyroidism patients. Once sampling was done, hyperthyroidism patients were given methimazole at a starting dose of 30 mg daily, whereas ophthalmopathy patients were given high-dose intravenous methylprednisolone. A second multiplex PCR round built the libraries, followed by size selection and purification. Sequencing of the libraries was done on an Illumina HiSeq2000 using paired-end 100 bp reads. SOAPnuke was used to process the raw data, removing reads that contained adapters or uncalled bases, had a mean Phred below 15, or lacked an exact match to the constant primer or identifier. High-quality paired reads were merged using COPE v1.2.5, and each unique nucleotide sequence was defined as a clonotype. Clonotypes were aligned to IMGT TRBV, TRBD and TRBJ reference segments using MiTCR v1.1. The analysis was restricted to V-J combinations with a frequency above 0.0001, which together covered over 99% of the repertoires. The TCS score was defined as F50 (clonal expansion) divided by E x V (chaos), with BLOSUM62-based TCRdist calculated between CDR3 peptides within each V-J. Welch's t-statistics and random forest reduced around 510 V-J features to 10 to 15, which were used in a naive Bayes classifier (R e1071). No statistical method was used to fix the sample size in advance, and group allocation was not hidden from the investigators. The paper describes TCR Vbeta CDR3 sequencing of 120 to 150 peripheral blood samples, made up of about 40 ophthalmopathy patients, approximately 73 hyperthyroidism patients and about 17 progressor patients.

This clonotype was sampled from a young woman with Graves disease. Donor details come from another sample of the same person, matched by shared clones. This specimen consisted of peripheral blood mononuclear cells (PBMCs), obtained at new diagnosis, from a patient treated with antithyroid drugs. The chain joins TRBV5-1 to TRBJ1-1; D gene: possibly TRBD1, on 5 matching bases. The DNA sequence is as follows: TGCGCCAGTAGGATACTCCGGGACTGGTCGGACACTGAAGCTTTCTTT. Its protein product is CASRILRDWSDTEAFF.